These 24 T cell receptor beta chains came from one sample sequenced in a study of blood T cell repertoires in COVID-19. Assay used: immunoSEQ multiplex PCR; TCRdb lists only in-frame clones, some missing. The sample consists of 450,000 to 500,000 clones, about nine tenths of them appearing once. The sample comprised PBMCs or T cells enriched from blood (not recorded which). These receptors came from a woman under 30 who had recovered from COVID-19.

The V and J genes are TRBV19 and TRBJ1-5; a weak D match, TRBD1 (6 bases). This CDR3 comprises 15 residues. Germline CDR1 reads LNHDA; CDR2 reads SQIVND (reference sequence). The V end lost 1 base, the J end lost 7 bases, and 14 bases lay between the germline ends. CDR3 loop: CASSIGDRTAQPQHF. The DNA for the CDR3 is TGTGCCAGTAGTATAGGCGATCGGACAGCCCAGCCCCAGCATTTT.

As regards this clone: Its ends do not fully match the called genes, so a read error is possible. This chain uses TRBV10-3 with TRBJ1-4, with unresolved D. CDR3 length: 11 amino acids. CDR1 is ENHRY and CDR2 is SYGVKD in the germline V gene. The CDR3 DNA sequence: TGTGCCATCAGTCCGGGTAACGGACTGATTTTT. Protein product: CAISPGNGLIF.

The chain recombines TRBV7-9 with TRBJ1-2; 8 nucleotides match TRBD1. Per germline, CDR1 SEHNR and CDR2 FQNEAQ (reference sequence). This CDR3 spans 15 amino acids. V lost 5 bases and J lost 8; bases outside the gene matches: 13. In nucleotides, the CDR3 is TGTGCCAGCAGCCTAAAGGTCGGGGACAGGCAAGGCTACACCTTC. Translation gives CASSLKVGDRQGYTF.

The chain couples TRBV5-1 to TRBJ1-2; TRBD1 matches 11 bases. Germline lookup yields CDR1 SGHRS and CDR2 YFSETQ. The CDR3 sequence is 13 residues long. V gave up 4 bases and J gave up 13 bases; unmatched junction bases: 9. CDR3 amino acids: CASSPGTGGSFTF. In nucleotides, the CDR3 is TGCGCCAGCAGCCCGGGGACAGGGGGTTCTTTCACCTTC.

The chain combines TRBV7-8 with TRBJ2-2, with TRBD2 identical over 7 bases. CDR1 SGHVS and CDR2 FQNEAQ come from the germline V gene. This CDR3 comprises 17 residues. The V and J ends lost 1 base and 1 base, in that order; junction bases with no gene match: 6. The DNA for the CDR3 is TGTGCCAGCAGCTTAGTTCTGATAGCGGGGAACACCGGGGAGCTGTTTTTT. It yields the protein CASSLVLIAGNTGELFF.

This sequence joins TRBV3-1 (or the pseudogene TRBV3-2) and TRBJ1-2; TRBD1 aligns across 8 bases. The CDR3 totals 16 residues. J was trimmed by 4 bases and V by 1 base; bases with no gene match: 8. Germline CDR1 reads LGHDT; CDR2 reads YNNKEL (reference sequence). This CDR3 is CASSQGGTGRPYGYTF. CDR3 nucleotides: TGTGCCAGCAGCCAAGGCGGGACAGGCAGACCCTATGGCTACACCTTC.

This clone came up once. The chain carries TRBV21-1 and TRBJ1-5; the D call in the table, TRBD1, was not verified against the DNA. TRBV21-1 is tagged as a pseudogene. The CDR3 totals 16 residues. The CDR3 DNA reads as TGTGCCAGCAGCAAATCCCACAGTAGTTTCAATCAGCCCCAGCATTTT. It encodes CASSKSHSSFNQPQHF.

V usage is TRBV2 and J usage is TRBJ1-1; maybe TRBD1 (6 bases). With 7 bases removed from V and 3 bases from J, the gap between germline ends came to 6 bases. This CDR3 has 11 residues. In germline, CDR1 is SNHLY, CDR2 FYNNEI. CDR3 in amino acids: CASTGDTEAFF. The CDR3 DNA sequence: TGTGCCAGCACAGGGGACACTGAAGCTTTCTTT.

The chain is built from TRBV2 and TRBJ1-5; 10 bases fit TRBD1. The CDR3 covers 13 residues. V gave up 4 bases and J gave up 9 bases; unmatched junction bases: 3. The germline V gene encodes CDR1 SNHLY and CDR2 FYNNEI. The CDR3 reads CASSGDRGGPQHF. The CDR3 DNA follows: TGTGCCAGCAGTGGGGACAGGGGAGGGCCCCAGCATTTT. The full variable domain, completed using reference TRBV2 and TRBJ1-5, is EPEVTQTPSHQVTQMGQEVILRCVPISNHLYFYWYRQILGQKVEFLVSFYNNEISEKSEIFDDQFSVERPDGSNFTLKIRSTKLEDSAMYFCASSGDRGGPQHFGDGTRLSIL.

This rearrangement joins TRBV12-3 or TRBV12-4 to TRBJ1-4; D is possibly TRBD1 (6 bases). The V end lost 8 bases, the J end lost 8 bases, and 15 bases lay between the germline ends. The CDR3 spans 13 residues. CDR3 loop: CASVDRLGEKLFF. CDR3 nucleotide sequence: TGTGCCAGCGTCGACAGGCTCGGGGAAAAACTGTTTTTT.

Comment on this clone: Other DNA sequences in the same sample also yield this CDR3. V gene TRBV5-1 combines with J gene TRBJ1-1; tentative D call: TRBD1 (5 bases). The germline V and J ends were trimmed by 2 bases and 1 base, with 9 bases remaining between them. The CDR3 consists of 14 residues. CDR1 and CDR2 from the germline V gene are SGHRS and YFSETQ. CDR3 nucleotides: TGCGCCAGCAGCTTAGACAGCCCGAACACTGAAGCTTTCTTT. Encoded protein: CASSLDSPNTEAFF.

V and J are TRBV6-5 and TRBJ2-3; 13 nucleotides line up with TRBD2. The CDR3 covers 16 residues. The germline gives CDR1 MNHEY, CDR2 SVGAGI. V was clipped by 0 bases and J by 6 bases; unmatched bases: 3. Written as DNA, the CDR3 is TGTGCCAGCAGTTACTCACTAGCGGGGGGGATGGATACGCAGTATTTT. This translates into CASSYSLAGGMDTQYF.

The chain combines TRBV4-2 with TRBJ2-5; 7 nucleotides match TRBD2. The CDR3 sequence is 15 residues long. Germline V gene data show CDR1 as LGHNA and CDR2 as YNFKEQ. Unmatched junction bases numbered 9, after V lost 4 bases and J lost 4 bases. The CDR3 here is CASSPAWGEGETQYF. DNA for the CDR3: TGTGCCAGCAGCCCAGCTTGGGGGGAGGGAGAGACCCAGTACTTC.

The chain combines TRBV5-1 with TRBJ1-6; D uncertain. CDR1 is SGHRS, CDR2 YFSETQ, per germline. V dropped 2 bases and J dropped 9 bases, with 12 bases sitting between them. This CDR3 has 14 amino acids. CDR3 region: CASSFLSVVSPLHF. The CDR3 DNA is TGCGCCAGCAGCTTTCTATCCGTAGTTTCACCCCTCCACTTT.

The genes are TRBV5-1 and TRBJ2-7; D possibly corresponds to TRBD1 (5 bases). Trimming removed 0 bases from V and 1 base from J, with 11 bases in between. The length of the CDR3 is 15 residues. The germline CDR1 and CDR2 sequences are SGHRS and YFSETQ. The CDR3: CASSLDLSGSYEQYF. CDR3 in DNA: TGCGCCAGCAGCTTGGATCTTTCAGGGTCCTACGAGCAGTACTTC. The full variable domain, in which reference TRBV5-1 and TRBJ2-7 provide the parts outside the CDR3, is KAGVTQTPRYLIKTRGQQVTLSCSPISGHRSVSWYQQTPGQGLQFLFEYFSETQRNKGNFPGRFSGRQFSNSRSEMNVSTLELGDSALYLCASSLDLSGSYEQYFGPGTRLTVT.

The genes are TRBV4-1 and TRBJ1-6, with 11 bases that match TRBD1. V lost 0 bases and J lost 3; bases outside the gene matches: 4. Germline CDR1 MGHRA, CDR2 YSYEKL. The CDR3 consists of 18 residues. CDR3 nucleotides: TGCGCCAGCAGCCAAGAAAGGGGGACAGGGGGCTATAATTCACCCCTCCACTTT. Protein product: CASSQERGTGGYNSPLHF.

The chain carries TRBV3-1 (or the pseudogene TRBV3-2) and TRBJ2-2, with D uncertain. The CDR3 length is 15 residues. Looked up from germline, CDR1 is LGHDT and CDR2 is YNNKEL (reference sequence). Trimming removed 1 base at V and 0 bases at J, with 6 bases between. The CDR3 nucleotides are TGTGCCAGCAGCCAAGGTTTATCGAACACCGGGGAGCTGTTTTTT. Its protein product is CASSQGLSNTGELFF.

The chain employs TRBV7-2 and TRBJ1-2, with TRBD1 identical over 9 bases. V was pared by 4 bases and J by 2 bases, with 5 bases of the junction left unmatched. Germline V gene lookup returns CDR1 SGHTA and CDR2 FQGNSA. The CDR3 runs 15 residues. CDR3 DNA sequence: TGTGCCAGCAGCTCGATGACAGGGGGAAACTATGGCTACACCTTC. This translates into CASSSMTGGNYGYTF.

The V call is TRBV4-2, the J call TRBJ2-3, with 7 bases aligning to TRBD2. The CDR3 spans 15 residues. Looked up from germline, CDR1 is LGHNA and CDR2 is YNFKEQ. Germline trimming cut 1 base from V and 3 bases from J; bases unmatched to any gene: 4. For the CDR3, the DNA is TGTGCCAGCAGCCAAGCGGCGGGGGAAACAGATACGCAGTATTTT. Amino acid sequence: CASSQAAGETDTQYF.

The chain links TRBV2 to TRBJ1-6; no clear D gene. This CDR3 has 11 residues. The germline CDR1 and CDR2 sequences are SNHLY and FYNNEI. V was shortened by 4 bases and J by 16 bases, with 11 bases between the two germline ends. CDR3: CASSVYGELHF. The CDR3 bases are TGTGCCAGCAGTGTTTACGGAGAGCTCCACTTT. Filled out from reference TRBV2 and TRBJ1-6, the complete variable domain reads EPEVTQTPSHQVTQMGQEVILRCVPISNHLYFYWYRQILGQKVEFLVSFYNNEISEKSEIFDDQFSVERPDGSNFTLKIRSTKLEDSAMYFCASSVYGELHFGNGTRLTVT.

V usage is TRBV5-4 and J usage is TRBJ2-7; 8 bases agree with TRBD2. Per germline, CDR1 SGHNT and CDR2 YYREEE (reference sequence). The CDR3 runs 17 residues. V was pared by 6 bases and J by 5 bases, with 19 bases of the junction left unmatched. This chain's CDR3 is CASTDQMAGGYDHEQYF. The CDR3, as DNA: TGTGCCAGCACCGATCAAATGGCGGGGGGATACGACCACGAGCAGTACTTC.

This chain joins TRBV5-6 and TRBJ1-5; D gene ambiguous. V shed 2 bases and J shed 0 bases, with 9 bases lying between them. The CDR3 covers 15 residues. The germline gives CDR1 SGHDT, CDR2 YYEEEE. Here the CDR3 reads CASSFGSVSNQPQHF. CDR3 in DNA: TGTGCCAGCAGCTTCGGGTCTGTTAGCAATCAGCCCCAGCATTTT.

The rearrangement links TRBV5-4 to TRBJ2-6, with TRBD2 as a possible D gene (5 bases). Looked up from germline, CDR1 is SGHNT and CDR2 is YYREEE (reference sequence). The CDR3 is 15 amino acids. V shed 3 bases and J shed 5 bases, with 12 bases lying between them. CDR3 in DNA: TGTGCCAGCAGCTCACCGGGATATCGGGCCAACGTCCTGACTTTC. It is translated as CASSSPGYRANVLTF.

The rearrangement uses TRBV15 and TRBJ2-3; unclear D gene. Germline CDR1 and CDR2: LNHNV and YYDKDF (reference sequence). The CDR3 has 13 residues. V shed 1 base and J shed 5 bases, with 7 bases lying between them. The CDR3 nucleotides read TGTGCCACCAGCAGAGGAGGCGGAGATACGCAGTATTTT. This codes for CATSRGGGDTQYF.